The 18 T cell receptor beta chains reported below all come from one sample, sequenced in a study of blood T cell repertoires in COVID-19. Sequenced by immunoSEQ multiplex PCR; TCRdb stores in-frame clones only, minus some. The data show about 330,000 clones, 92% seen once. Material: PBMCs or T cells enriched from blood (not recorded which). The receptor source for this set is a woman aged 25 to 39 who had recovered from COVID-19.

V gene TRBV29-1 combines with J gene TRBJ2-7; 8 bases align to TRBD1. The junction had 11 bases not matched to a gene; V was cut back by 7 bases and J by 6 bases. Germline CDR1 is SQVTM and CDR2 is ANQGSEA. The CDR3 runs 13 residues. In DNA form, the CDR3 reads TGCAGCGCCTCAGACAGGGGAGGTTCCGAGCAGTACTTC. Residues: CSASDRGGSEQYF.

The chain joins TRBV12-3 or TRBV12-4 to TRBJ2-1, with 13 bases aligning to TRBD2. V dropped 5 bases and J dropped 15; count of bases not matched to a gene: 7. This CDR3 has 13 residues. The CDR3 DNA reads TGTGCCAGCAGTACTGGACTAGCGGGGGCCCGGTTCTTC. Residues: CASSTGLAGARFF.

There are a few counts of this clone. The rearrangement links TRBV7-2 to TRBJ1-2; no definite D call. This CDR3 has 15 residues. Germline loops: CDR1 SGHTA, CDR2 FQGNSA. V was clipped by 1 base and J by 3 bases, with 12 bases between them. The chain's CDR3 is CASSLVAGGDYGYTF. In DNA form, the CDR3 reads TGTGCCAGCAGCTTAGTGGCAGGAGGAGACTATGGCTACACCTTC.

The chain links TRBV7-9 to TRBJ1-2; D remains ambiguous. The CDR3 is 12 residues long. Trimming removed 1 base at V and 4 bases at J, with 4 bases between. Per the germline V gene, CDR1 is SEHNR and CDR2 is FQNEAQ (reference sequence). This CDR3 is CASSLGSYGYTF. CDR3 nucleotides: TGTGCCAGCAGCTTAGGGAGCTATGGCTACACCTTC. Together with reference TRBV7-9 and TRBJ1-2, the CDR3 gives the full variable domain: DTGVSQNPRHKITKRGQNVTFRCDPISEHNRLYWYRQTLGQGPEFLTYFQNEAQLEKSRLLSDRFSAERPKGSFSTLEIQRTEQGDSAMYLCASSLGSYGYTFGSGTRLTVV.

The J gene is TRBJ1-5, the V gene TRBV20-1, with TRBD1 as a possible D gene (6 bases). The CDR3 runs to 16 residues. Germline V CDR1 and CDR2: DFQATT, SNEGSKA (reference sequence). The V end lost 3 bases, the J end lost 0 bases, and 15 bases lay between the germline ends. The CDR3 DNA is TGCAGTGCTAGTGGACAGAGCACCGATAGCAATCAGCCCCAGCATTTT. Translated, it gives CSASGQSTDSNQPQHF.

The J gene is TRBJ2-5, the V gene TRBV5-4; 7 bases fit TRBD2. The CDR3 contains 15 residues. Germline values: CDR1 SGHNT, CDR2 YYREEE (reference sequence). Losses at the gene ends were 2 bases for V and 1 base for J; bases not matched to a gene: 5. The CDR3 DNA follows: TGTGCCAGCAGCTTCTCCGGGGGGACCCAAGAGACCCAGTACTTC. Protein: CASSFSGGTQETQYF.

V and J are TRBV7-2 and TRBJ2-2; possible D gene TRBD1, 6 bases. From germline, CDR1 is SGHTA and CDR2 FQGNSA. CDR3 length equals 14 residues. V was shortened by 5 bases and J by 5 bases, with 12 bases between the two germline ends. CDR3 sequence: CASSAQGTTGELFF. The CDR3 DNA is TGTGCCAGCAGCGCACAGGGCACAACCGGGGAGCTGTTTTTT.

The chain carries TRBV5-5 and TRBJ2-1; D is undetermined. This CDR3 comprises 14 residues. Germline assignment: CDR1 SGHKS and CDR2 YYEKEE (reference sequence). V was cut by 6 bases and J by 1 base, with 11 bases left in between. The CDR3 here is CASIPRRSYNEQFF. The CDR3 region has the DNA TGTGCCAGCATTCCACGCAGATCCTACAATGAGCAGTTCTTC.

The gene calls are TRBV28 and TRBJ1-5; D might be TRBD1 (5 bases). V was trimmed by 3 bases and J by 5 bases, leaving 11 bases between them. Germline CDR1 reads MDHEN; CDR2 reads SYDVKM. CDR3 length: 14 amino acids. The DNA for the CDR3 is TGTGCCAGCAGTTTGCAGGGTTGGGATCAGCCCCAGCATTTT. It encodes CASSLQGWDQPQHF.

The chain employs TRBV6-5 and TRBJ2-7, with TRBD2 matching 8 bases. The CDR3 runs to 15 residues. With 7 bases clipped from V and 6 bases from J, the junction kept 14 bases outside the gene matches. Germline V gene data show CDR1 as MNHEY and CDR2 as SVGAGI. DNA of the CDR3: TGTGCCAGCAAGTTTCACGCGGGAGGCCTACTCGAGCAGTACTTC. Its translation: CASKFHAGGLLEQYF.

This clone was counted once. V is TRBV19 and J is TRBJ2-7, with 7 bases fitting TRBD1. After removal of 5 bases from V and 5 bases from J, the junction contained 9 bases not matched to a gene. The CDR3 totals 14 residues. Per germline, CDR1 LNHDA and CDR2 SQIVND (reference sequence). DNA for the CDR3: TGTGCCAGTAGTCTCGGACAGGACCGGCACGAGCAGTACTTC. This encodes CASSLGQDRHEQYF.

V is TRBV7-2 and J is TRBJ1-3; D is unclear. Germline values: CDR1 SGHTA, CDR2 FQGNSA. The V gene lost 1 base and the J gene lost 4 bases, with 14 bases spanning the gap. The CDR3 sequence is 16 residues long. This CDR3 is CASSLGSGGSGNTIYF. The CDR3 coding sequence is TGTGCCAGCAGCTTAGGCTCGGGTGGGTCCGGAAACACCATATATTTT.

The chain recombines TRBV4-1 with TRBJ2-5; TRBD2 matches 9 bases. This CDR3 has 15 residues. Germline V lookup: CDR1 MGHRA, CDR2 YSYEKL. V dropped 2 bases and J dropped 2; count of bases not matched to a gene: 3. This CDR3 is CASSQRTSVQETQYF. Written as DNA, the CDR3 is TGCGCCAGCAGCCAACGGACTAGCGTACAAGAGACCCAGTACTTC.

The chain recombines TRBV27 with TRBJ2-7; 7 bases are shared with TRBD1. V shed 2 bases and J 6 bases; nucleotides not matched to a gene: 10. Looked up from germline, CDR1 is MNHEY and CDR2 is SMNVEV (reference sequence). The CDR3 spans 15 residues. CDR3 DNA sequence: TGTGCCAGCAGTTTAACCGGGACAGCCTTCTTCGAGCAGTACTTC. Residues: CASSLTGTAFFEQYF.

Concerning this clone itself: This may be a read error, as it is one base from a much larger clone. The V and J genes are TRBV12-3 or TRBV12-4 and TRBJ2-3; no definite D call. This CDR3 region has 12 residues. V was cut by 5 bases and J by 2 bases, with 5 bases left in between. The CDR3 DNA is TGTGCCAGCAGTCCAAACACAGATACGCAGTATTTT. Amino acids: CASSPNTDTQYF.

The chain recombines TRBV11-2 with TRBJ2-5, with D possibly matching TRBD2 (6 bases). CDR1 SGHAT and CDR2 FQNNGV come from the germline V gene. The V and J ends lost 6 bases and 5 bases respectively, with 25 bases between them. This CDR3 comprises 17 residues. The CDR3 nucleotides are TGTGCCAGCAGACCGGCCGGGAGAAAAGTATTGTTTGAGACCCAGTACTTC. Protein sequence: CASRPAGRKVLFETQYF.

Only one count was recorded for this clone. V usage is TRBV5-1 and J usage is TRBJ1-1; 7 bases are a match to TRBD1. The CDR3 contains 16 residues. Germline V CDR1 and CDR2: SGHRS, YFSETQ. The J segment lost 2 bases and the V segment lost 2 bases, leaving 9 bases of the junction unmatched. CDR3 protein: CASSFGSGTANTEAFF. CDR3 bases: TGCGCCAGCAGCTTCGGATCCGGGACAGCAAACACTGAAGCTTTCTTT.

V and J are TRBV5-1 and TRBJ2-1; 14 nucleotides line up with TRBD2. The CDR3 consists of 16 residues. CDR1 and CDR2 (germline): SGHRS, YFSETQ. Trimming cost V 6 bases and J 6 bases; bases outside gene matches: 8. CDR3 region: CASTTLGLAGGNEQFF. CDR3 DNA sequence: TGCGCCAGCACCACCCTCGGACTAGCGGGAGGCAATGAGCAGTTCTTC.